The clone carrying this T cell receptor beta chain was observed a handful of times. These data originate in a study of blood T cell repertoires in COVID-19. As for the study in general: Sample material is recorded as cDNA or gDNA derived from T cells, B-cell-depleted T cells, or PBMCs.

As handled by the study authors: Counts of nucleated cells, estimated from reference gene primer amplification, were obtained. Sequenced by immunoSEQ multiplex PCR; TCRdb stores in-frame clones only, minus some. V and J calls and clone size are copied from that table; D and trimming were computed from the DNA. The sample includes 30,000 to 40,000 clones, around 84% seen only once; the top ten take 1.6%. Sequenced: peripheral blood. The TCR originated in a man aged 55 to 69 with COVID-19, enrolled during active disease.

In DNA, the CDR3 is TGTGCCAGCAGCTTCCGGACAGGGGGCTCCAGGACTGAAGCTTTCTTT. Translation: CASSFRTGGSRTEAFF. The rearrangement links TRBV11-2 to TRBJ1-1, with 11 bases fitting TRBD1. The CDR3 runs to 16 residues. Germline CDR1 is SGHAT and CDR2 is FQNNGV. Trimming at V came to 3 bases and at J to 5 bases, leaving 8 bases not matched to a gene.